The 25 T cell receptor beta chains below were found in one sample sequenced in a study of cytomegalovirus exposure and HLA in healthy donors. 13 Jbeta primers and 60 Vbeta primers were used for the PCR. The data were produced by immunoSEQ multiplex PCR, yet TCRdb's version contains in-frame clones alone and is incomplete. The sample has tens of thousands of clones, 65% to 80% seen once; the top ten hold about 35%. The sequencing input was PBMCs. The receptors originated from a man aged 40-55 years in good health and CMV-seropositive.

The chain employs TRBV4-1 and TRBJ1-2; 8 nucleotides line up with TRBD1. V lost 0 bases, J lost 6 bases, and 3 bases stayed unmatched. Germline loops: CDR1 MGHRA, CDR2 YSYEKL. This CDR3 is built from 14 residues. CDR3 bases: TGCGCCAGCAGCCAAGACCCAGGGGGCGATGGCTACACCTTC. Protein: CASSQDPGGDGYTF.

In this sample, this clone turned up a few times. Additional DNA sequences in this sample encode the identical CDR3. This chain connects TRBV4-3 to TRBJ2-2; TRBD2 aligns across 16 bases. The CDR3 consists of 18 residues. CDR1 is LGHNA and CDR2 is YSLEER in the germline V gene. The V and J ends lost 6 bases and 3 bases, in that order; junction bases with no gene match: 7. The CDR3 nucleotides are TGCGCCAGCAGTCCGGGACTAGCGGGGGGGCCGGACACCGGGGAGCTGTTTTTT. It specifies CASSPGLAGGPDTGELFF.

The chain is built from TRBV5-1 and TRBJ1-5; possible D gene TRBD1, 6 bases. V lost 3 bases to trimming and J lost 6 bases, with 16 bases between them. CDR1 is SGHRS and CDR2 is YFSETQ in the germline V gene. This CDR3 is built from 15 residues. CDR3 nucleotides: TGCGCCAGCAGCTACACCGGGACAATAGGTCAGCCCCAGCATTTT. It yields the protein CASSYTGTIGQPQHF. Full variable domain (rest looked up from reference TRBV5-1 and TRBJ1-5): KAGVTQTPRYLIKTRGQQVTLSCSPISGHRSVSWYQQTPGQGLQFLFEYFSETQRNKGNFPGRFSGRQFSNSRSEMNVSTLELGDSALYLCASSYTGTIGQPQHFGDGTRLSIL.

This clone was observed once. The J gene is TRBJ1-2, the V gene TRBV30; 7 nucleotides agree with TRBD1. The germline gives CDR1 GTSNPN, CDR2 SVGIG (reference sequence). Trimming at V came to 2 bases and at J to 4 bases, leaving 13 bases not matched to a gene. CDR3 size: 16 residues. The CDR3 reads CAWSPYARGPGYGYTF. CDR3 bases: TGTGCCTGGAGTCCCTACGCGAGGGGGCCCGGCTATGGCTACACCTTC.

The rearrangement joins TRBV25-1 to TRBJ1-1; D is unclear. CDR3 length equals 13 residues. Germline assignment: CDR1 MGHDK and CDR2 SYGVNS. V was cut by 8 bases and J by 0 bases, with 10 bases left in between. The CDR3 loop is CASQPLMNTEAFF. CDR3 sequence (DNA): TGTGCCAGCCAACCACTAATGAACACTGAAGCTTTCTTT.

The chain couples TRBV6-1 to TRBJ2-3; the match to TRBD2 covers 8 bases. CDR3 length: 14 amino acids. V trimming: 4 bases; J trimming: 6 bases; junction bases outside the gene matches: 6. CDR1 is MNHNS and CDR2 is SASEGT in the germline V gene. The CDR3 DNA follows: TGTGCCAGCAGTGTAACTAGCGGCCGGGATACGCAGTATTTT. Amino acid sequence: CASSVTSGRDTQYF.

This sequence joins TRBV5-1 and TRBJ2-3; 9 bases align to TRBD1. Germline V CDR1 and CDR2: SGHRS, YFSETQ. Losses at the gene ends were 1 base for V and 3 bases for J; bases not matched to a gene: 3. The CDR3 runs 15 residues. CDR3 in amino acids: CASSLLGQGTDTQYF. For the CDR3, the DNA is TGCGCCAGCAGCTTGTTAGGACAGGGGACAGATACGCAGTATTTT.

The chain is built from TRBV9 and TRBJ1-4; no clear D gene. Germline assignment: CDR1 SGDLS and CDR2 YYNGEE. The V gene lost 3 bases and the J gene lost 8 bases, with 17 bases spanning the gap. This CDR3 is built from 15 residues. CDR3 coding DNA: TGTGCCAGCAGCGCCCCGTATGTTTATCCGGAAAAACTGTTTTTT. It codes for CASSAPYVYPEKLFF.

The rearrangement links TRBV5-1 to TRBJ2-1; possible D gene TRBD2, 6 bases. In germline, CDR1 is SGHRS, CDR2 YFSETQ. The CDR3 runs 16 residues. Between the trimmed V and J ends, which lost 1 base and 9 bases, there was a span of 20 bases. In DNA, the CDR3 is TGCGCCAGCAGCTTGTTGTTCCTTGCGGAGGGTAGTGAGCAGTTCTTC. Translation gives CASSLLFLAEGSEQFF.

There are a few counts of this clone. The CDR3 nucleotides read TGTGCCAGCAGTGTAGCCCGAACTTATGGCTACACCTTC. It codes for CASSVARTYGYTF. The chain recombines TRBV2 with TRBJ1-2; D call uncertain. The CDR3 consists of 13 residues. The V end lost 4 bases, the J end lost 5 bases, and 11 bases lay between the germline ends. CDR1 and CDR2 from the germline V gene are SNHLY and FYNNEI.

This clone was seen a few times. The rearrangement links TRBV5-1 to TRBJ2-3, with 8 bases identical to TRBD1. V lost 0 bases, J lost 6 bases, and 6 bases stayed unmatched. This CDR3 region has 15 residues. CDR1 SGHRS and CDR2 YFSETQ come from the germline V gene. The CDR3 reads CASSLGQGAVDTQYF. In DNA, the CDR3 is TGCGCCAGCAGCTTGGGGCAGGGGGCCGTGGATACGCAGTATTTT.

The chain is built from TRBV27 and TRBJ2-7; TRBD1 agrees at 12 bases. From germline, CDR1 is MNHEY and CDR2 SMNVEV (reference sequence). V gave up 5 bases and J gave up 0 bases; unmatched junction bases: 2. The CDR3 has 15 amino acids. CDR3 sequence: CASSKGQGASYEQYF. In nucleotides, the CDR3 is TGTGCCAGCAGTAAGGGACAGGGGGCCTCCTACGAGCAGTACTTC.

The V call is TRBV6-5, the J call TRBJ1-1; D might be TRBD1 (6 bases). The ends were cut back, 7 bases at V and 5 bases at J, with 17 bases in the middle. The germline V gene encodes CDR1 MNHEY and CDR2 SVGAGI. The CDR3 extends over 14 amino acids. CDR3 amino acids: CASKGERGKTEAFF. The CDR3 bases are TGTGCCAGCAAGGGTGAAAGGGGGAAGACTGAAGCTTTCTTT.

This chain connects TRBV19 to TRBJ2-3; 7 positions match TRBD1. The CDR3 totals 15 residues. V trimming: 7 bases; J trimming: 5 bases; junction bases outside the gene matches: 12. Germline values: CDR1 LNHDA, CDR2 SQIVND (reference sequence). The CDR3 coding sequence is TGTGCCAGTAAGGACAGAAGGGGGCCTGAAGATACGCAGTATTTT. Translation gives CASKDRRGPEDTQYF.

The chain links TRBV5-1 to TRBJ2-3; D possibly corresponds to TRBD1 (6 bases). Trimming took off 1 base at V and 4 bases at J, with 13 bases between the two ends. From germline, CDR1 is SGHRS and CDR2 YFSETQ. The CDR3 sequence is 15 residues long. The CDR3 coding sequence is TGCGCCAGCAGCTTGATAACCGCAGGGGCAGATACGCAGTATTTT. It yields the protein CASSLITAGADTQYF. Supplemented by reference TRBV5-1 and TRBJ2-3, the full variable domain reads KAGVTQTPRYLIKTRGQQVTLSCSPISGHRSVSWYQQTPGQGLQFLFEYFSETQRNKGNFPGRFSGRQFSNSRSEMNVSTLELGDSALYLCASSLITAGADTQYFGPGTRLTVL.

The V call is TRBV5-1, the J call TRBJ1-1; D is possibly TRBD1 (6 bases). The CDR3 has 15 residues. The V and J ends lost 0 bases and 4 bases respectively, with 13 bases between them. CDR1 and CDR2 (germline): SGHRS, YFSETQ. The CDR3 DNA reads TGCGCCAGCAGCTTGGTGGGGGGGCCGGGCACTGAAGCTTTCTTT. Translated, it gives CASSLVGGPGTEAFF.

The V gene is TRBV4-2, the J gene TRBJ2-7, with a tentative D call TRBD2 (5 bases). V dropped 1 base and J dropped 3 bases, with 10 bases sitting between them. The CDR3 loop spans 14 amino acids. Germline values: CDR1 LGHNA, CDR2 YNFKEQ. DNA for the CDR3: TGTGCCAGCAGCCAAGCGGGGTTCGGCTACGAGCAGTACTTC. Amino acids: CASSQAGFGYEQYF.

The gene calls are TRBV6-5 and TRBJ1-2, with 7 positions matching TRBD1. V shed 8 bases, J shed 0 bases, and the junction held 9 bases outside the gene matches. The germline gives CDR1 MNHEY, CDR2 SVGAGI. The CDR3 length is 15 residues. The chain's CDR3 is CASGPQGRANYGYTF. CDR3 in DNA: TGTGCCAGCGGACCACAGGGGCGAGCTAACTATGGCTACACCTTC.

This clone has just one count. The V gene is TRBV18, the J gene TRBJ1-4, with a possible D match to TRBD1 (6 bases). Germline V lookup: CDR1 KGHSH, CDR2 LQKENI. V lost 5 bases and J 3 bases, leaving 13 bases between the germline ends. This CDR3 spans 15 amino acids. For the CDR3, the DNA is TGTGCCAGCTCAAGTACAGGGCGGCCTAATGAAAAACTGTTTTTT. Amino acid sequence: CASSSTGRPNEKLFF.

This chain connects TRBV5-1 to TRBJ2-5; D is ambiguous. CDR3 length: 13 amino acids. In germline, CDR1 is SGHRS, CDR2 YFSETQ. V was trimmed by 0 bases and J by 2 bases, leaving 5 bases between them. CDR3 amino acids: CASSLGLQETQYF. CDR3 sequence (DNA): TGCGCCAGCAGCTTGGGACTGCAAGAGACCCAGTACTTC. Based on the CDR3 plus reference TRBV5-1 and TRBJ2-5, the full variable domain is KAGVTQTPRYLIKTRGQQVTLSCSPISGHRSVSWYQQTPGQGLQFLFEYFSETQRNKGNFPGRFSGRQFSNSRSEMNVSTLELGDSALYLCASSLGLQETQYFGPGTRLLVL.

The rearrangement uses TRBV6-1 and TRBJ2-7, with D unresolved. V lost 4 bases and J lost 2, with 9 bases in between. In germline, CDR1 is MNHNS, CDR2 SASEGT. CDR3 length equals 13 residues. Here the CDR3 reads CASSGGSTYEQYF. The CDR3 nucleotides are TGTGCCAGCAGTGGCGGCAGTACCTACGAGCAGTACTTC.

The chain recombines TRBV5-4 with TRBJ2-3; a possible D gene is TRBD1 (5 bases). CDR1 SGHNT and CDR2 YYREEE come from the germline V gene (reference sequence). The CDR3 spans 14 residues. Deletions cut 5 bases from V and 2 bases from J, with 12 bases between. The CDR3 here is CASRPPGSTDTQYF. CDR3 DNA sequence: TGTGCCAGCAGGCCCCCAGGGTCCACAGATACGCAGTATTTT.

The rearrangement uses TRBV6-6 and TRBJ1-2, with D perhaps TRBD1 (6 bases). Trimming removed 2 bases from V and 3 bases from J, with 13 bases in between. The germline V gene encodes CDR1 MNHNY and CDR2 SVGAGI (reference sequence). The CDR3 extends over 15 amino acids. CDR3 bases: TGTGCCAGCAGTTACGCAGGGGTAAATGACTATGGCTACACCTTC. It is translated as CASSYAGVNDYGYTF.

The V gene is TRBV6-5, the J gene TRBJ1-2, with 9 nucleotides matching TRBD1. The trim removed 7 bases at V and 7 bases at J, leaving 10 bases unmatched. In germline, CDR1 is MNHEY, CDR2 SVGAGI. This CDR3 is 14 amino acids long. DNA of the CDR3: TGTGCCAGCACCTTAGGGACAGGGAGAGGTGGCTACACCTTC. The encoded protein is CASTLGTGRGGYTF.

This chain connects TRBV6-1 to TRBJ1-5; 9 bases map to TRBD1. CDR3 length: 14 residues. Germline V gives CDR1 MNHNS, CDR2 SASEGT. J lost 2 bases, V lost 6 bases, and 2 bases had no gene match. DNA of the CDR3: TGTGCCAGCAGACAGGGGGCGGGCAATCAGCCCCAGCATTTT. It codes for CASRQGAGNQPQHF.